The 29 T cell receptor beta chains presented below share a single source sample, sequenced in a study of blood T cell repertoires in COVID-19. Profiling relied on immunoSEQ multiplex PCR, and the TCRdb table lists in-frame clones only, not all of them. The sample holds about 200,000 clones, 86% seen once. The sequenced sample consisted of peripheral blood. These receptors originate from a woman in her 70s with acute or convalescent COVID-19.

This clone has only a few counts. V usage is TRBV28 and J usage is TRBJ2-7; 9 nucleotides line up with TRBD1. Germline V gives CDR1 MDHEN, CDR2 SYDVKM. After removal of 6 bases from V and 4 bases from J, the junction contained 10 bases not matched to a gene. This CDR3 comprises 15 residues. CDR3 amino acids: CASRSTPGTGYEQYF. CDR3 sequence (DNA): TGTGCCAGCAGATCTACTCCAGGGACAGGGTACGAGCAGTACTTC.

The rearrangement uses TRBV5-5 and TRBJ2-3; the match to TRBD1 covers 8 bases. V was pared by 2 bases and J by 0 bases, with 11 bases of the junction left unmatched. CDR3 length: 18 residues. Germline assignment: CDR1 SGHKS and CDR2 YYEKEE (reference sequence). The CDR3 nucleotides are TGTGCCAGCAGCTTAATGTTTAGGGACAGGCCTAGCACAGATACGCAGTATTTT. Protein: CASSLMFRDRPSTDTQYF.

The gene calls are TRBV18 and TRBJ2-5; perhaps TRBD2 as D (5 bases). Trimming stripped 4 bases from V and 5 bases from J, with 17 bases between. Per germline, CDR1 KGHSH and CDR2 LQKENI. The CDR3 is 15 amino acids. This CDR3 is CASSLRLAEVETQYF. CDR3 bases: TGTGCCAGCTCACTGCGGCTGGCGGAGGTGGAGACCCAGTACTTC.

This chain links TRBV28 with TRBJ1-5; D remains ambiguous. Germline loops: CDR1 MDHEN, CDR2 SYDVKM. Trimming cost V 4 bases and J 3 bases, with 16 bases left between them. The CDR3 sequence is 16 residues long. CDR3: CASSSYRPPLNQPQHF. Written as DNA, the CDR3 is TGTGCCAGCAGTTCCTACAGACCCCCCCTCAATCAGCCCCAGCATTTT.

The chain combines TRBV10-3 with TRBJ1-1; D is unresolved. Germline-derived CDR1 and CDR2 are ENHRY and SYGVKD. The CDR3 extends over 13 amino acids. V lost 6 bases and J 1 base, leaving 9 bases between the germline ends. The CDR3 is CAISHTENTEAFF. The CDR3 DNA reads TGTGCCATCAGCCATACAGAGAACACTGAAGCTTTCTTT.

V gene TRBV9 combines with J gene TRBJ2-3, with unresolved D. The CDR3 has 13 residues. In germline, CDR1 is SGDLS, CDR2 YYNGEE. Trimming cost V 0 bases and J 2 bases, with 4 bases left between them. The CDR3 spells CASSVAPTDTQYF. CDR3 coding DNA: TGTGCCAGCAGCGTAGCTCCCACAGATACGCAGTATTTT.

The chain recombines TRBV5-5 with TRBJ1-1; D gene uncertain. Trimming shortened V by 6 bases and J by 0 bases, and 12 bases separated the two germline ends. CDR1 and CDR2 (germline): SGHKS, YYEKEE (reference sequence). The CDR3 consists of 14 residues. The CDR3 nucleotides read TGTGCCAGCACCACGCTACAGCTGAACACTGAAGCTTTCTTT. It is translated as CASTTLQLNTEAFF.

The rearrangement links TRBV5-6 to TRBJ2-7, with D hard to call. The germline V and J ends were trimmed by 3 bases and 3 bases, with 7 bases remaining between them. Germline CDR1 reads SGHDT; CDR2 reads YYEEEE. The CDR3 contains 12 residues. The CDR3 coding sequence is TGTGCCAGCAGCTCGTCGTACTACGAGCAGTACTTC. Amino acids: CASSSSYYEQYF.

The chain combines TRBV28 with TRBJ2-1, with TRBD2 matching over 7 bases. Germline CDR1 is MDHEN and CDR2 is SYDVKM. Losses at the gene ends were 3 bases for V and 5 bases for J; bases not matched to a gene: 10. The CDR3 loop spans 16 amino acids. CDR3 bases: TGTGCCAGCAGTTTTGATAGCGGGCTCATTAACAATGAGCAGTTCTTC. It is translated as CASSFDSGLINNEQFF. Full variable domain (missing parts from reference TRBV28 and TRBJ2-1): DVKVTQSSRYLVKRTGEKVFLECVQDMDHENMFWYRQDPGLGLRLIYFSYDVKMKEKGDIPEGYSVSREKKERFSLILESASTNQTSMYLCASSFDSGLINNEQFFGPGTRLTVL.

This chain connects TRBV5-1 to TRBJ2-1; 7 bases align to TRBD2. Germline values: CDR1 SGHRS, CDR2 YFSETQ. The CDR3 extends over 17 amino acids. Germline trimming cut 4 bases from V and 0 bases from J; bases unmatched to any gene: 10. The CDR3 protein is CASSLGVGLDSYNEQFF. The CDR3 DNA reads TGCGCCAGCAGCCTGGGGGTTGGACTAGACTCCTACAATGAGCAGTTCTTC.

The rearrangement links TRBV18 to TRBJ1-1, with a tentative D call TRBD1 (6 bases). Looked up from germline, CDR1 is KGHSH and CDR2 is LQKENI. The CDR3 consists of 14 residues. The ends were cut back, 4 bases at V and 2 bases at J, with 11 bases in the middle. This CDR3 reads CASSLRQDNTEAFF. The DNA for the CDR3 is TGTGCCAGCTCACTAAGACAGGATAACACTGAAGCTTTCTTT.

The chain joins TRBV18 to TRBJ2-1; 7 bases align to TRBD2. This CDR3 contains 15 residues. CDR1 is KGHSH and CDR2 is LQKENI in the germline V gene. After removal of 3 bases from V and 3 bases from J, the junction contained 5 bases not matched to a gene. The CDR3, as DNA: TGTGCCAGCTCACCTAACCGGGACTACTACAATGAGCAGTTCTTC. Residues: CASSPNRDYYNEQFF.

The CDR3 nucleotides read TGTGCCAGCAGTTACCGGGGACAAGCTAATGAAAAACTGTTTTTT. Its translation is CASSYRGQANEKLFF. The chain uses TRBV6-6 and TRBJ1-4, with D possibly TRBD1 on 6 matching bases. V lost 2 bases to trimming and J lost 3 bases, with 10 bases between them. Germline CDR1 reads MNHNY; CDR2 reads SVGAGI (reference sequence). This CDR3 is 15 amino acids long.

V and J are TRBV4-1 and TRBJ1-4; D remains ambiguous. Germline CDR1 reads MGHRA; CDR2 reads YSYEKL. Trimming cost V 5 bases and J 8 bases, with 15 bases left between them. The CDR3 spans 14 residues. The CDR3 DNA sequence: TGCGCCAGCAGCATCGACATGGGCCGGGAAAAACTGTTTTTT. It yields the protein CASSIDMGREKLFF.

The V and J genes are TRBV5-8 and TRBJ2-4; TRBD2 is a possible D gene (5 bases). The germline gives CDR1 SGHTS, CDR2 YDEGEE. V lost 5 bases and J lost 0, with 9 bases in between. This CDR3 spans 14 amino acids. CDR3 protein: CASSGELAKNIQYF. DNA for the CDR3: TGTGCCAGCAGTGGGGAGCTAGCCAAAAACATTCAGTACTTC.

The chain has TRBV12-3 or TRBV12-4 and TRBJ1-1; D uncertain. The CDR3 covers 11 residues. The ends were cut back, 7 bases at V and 4 bases at J, with 7 bases in the middle. The CDR3 coding sequence is TGTGCCAGCACGAGGTCCACTGAAGCTTTCTTT. Its translation is CASTRSTEAFF.

The chain links TRBV6-2 or TRBV6-3 to TRBJ2-1; 8 bases match TRBD2. V shed 6 bases and J 4 bases; nucleotides not matched to a gene: 8. Germline V gene data show CDR1 as MNHEY and CDR2 as SVGEGT. CDR3 length: 15 residues. CDR3 loop: CASSPIAGPYNEQFF. In nucleotides, the CDR3 is TGTGCCAGCAGCCCTATAGCGGGGCCTTACAATGAGCAGTTCTTC.

This rearrangement joins TRBV18 to TRBJ1-2; 8 positions agree with TRBD1. Unmatched junction bases numbered 13, after V lost 6 bases and J lost 1 base. Germline V gene data show CDR1 as KGHSH and CDR2 as LQKENI. The CDR3 has 17 residues. The CDR3 spells CASSQETGVYLNYGYTF. Written as DNA, the CDR3 is TGTGCCAGCTCCCAGGAGACAGGGGTGTACCTTAACTATGGCTACACCTTC.

The rearrangement joins TRBV29-1 to TRBJ2-3; D uncertain. This CDR3 has 13 residues. Trimming removed 4 bases from V and 0 bases from J, with 8 bases in between. Germline-derived CDR1 and CDR2 are SQVTM and ANQGSEA. Written as DNA, the CDR3 is TGCAGCGTTGTGATAACTAGCACAGATACGCAGTATTTT. Translation gives CSVVITSTDTQYF.

The chain joins TRBV29-1 to TRBJ1-5; D remains unclear. V was pared by 4 bases and J by 4 bases, with 8 bases between. CDR3 size: 12 residues. Germline V gene lookup returns CDR1 SQVTM and CDR2 ANQGSEA. The CDR3 DNA follows: TGCAGCGTTGTTTCCGGGAATCAGCCCCAGCATTTT. Amino acid sequence: CSVVSGNQPQHF.

The rearrangement joins TRBV19 to TRBJ1-6, with TRBD1 identical over 7 bases. V shed 6 bases and J 7 bases; nucleotides not matched to a gene: 6. The V gene's germline CDR1 is LNHDA and CDR2 SQIVND (reference sequence). This CDR3 is built from 14 residues. The CDR3 loop reads CASRSTGVNSPLHF. CDR3 DNA: TGTGCCAGTAGGTCTACAGGGGTCAATTCACCCCTCCACTTT.

This clone was seen a single time. This CDR3 is also generated by other DNA sequences in the sample. CDR3: CASSQGRNSNQPQHF. The CDR3 coding sequence is TGTGCCAGCAGCCAAGGGCGGAATTCCAATCAGCCCCAGCATTTT. The chain uses TRBV3-1 (or the pseudogene TRBV3-2) and TRBJ1-5; D gene ambiguous. Deletions cut 1 base from V and 3 bases from J, with 10 bases between. This CDR3 comprises 15 residues. Germline values: CDR1 LGHDT, CDR2 YNNKEL (reference sequence).

This rearrangement joins TRBV5-4 to TRBJ2-2; D might be TRBD1 (6 bases). This CDR3 is 15 amino acids long. Germline assignment: CDR1 SGHNT and CDR2 YYREEE (reference sequence). Trimming pared 5 bases from V and 6 bases from J, leaving 17 bases between. CDR3 region: CASSSRGIESGELFF. In DNA, the CDR3 is TGTGCCAGCAGTTCCAGGGGAATAGAGTCCGGGGAGCTGTTTTTT.

This rearrangement joins TRBV18 to TRBJ2-7; D not certain. Trimming left V 5 bases short and J 3 bases short, with 8 bases between. Germline-derived CDR1 and CDR2 are KGHSH and LQKENI. The CDR3 is 12 amino acids. CDR3 sequence: CASSSQNYEQYF. CDR3 coding DNA: TGTGCCAGCTCAAGTCAGAACTACGAGCAGTACTTC.

This chain links TRBV2 with TRBJ1-4; D is unresolved. This CDR3 comprises 15 residues. Germline CDR1 and CDR2: SNHLY and FYNNEI. Trimming left V 6 bases short and J 3 bases short, with 14 bases between. The CDR3 region is CASRAFGSPNEKLFF. In DNA, the CDR3 is TGTGCCAGCAGGGCTTTCGGGAGCCCTAATGAAAAACTGTTTTTT. Drawing the rest from reference TRBV2 and TRBJ1-4, the complete variable domain is EPEVTQTPSHQVTQMGQEVILRCVPISNHLYFYWYRQILGQKVEFLVSFYNNEISEKSEIFDDQFSVERPDGSNFTLKIRSTKLEDSAMYFCASRAFGSPNEKLFFGSGTQLSVL.

The chain combines TRBV2 with TRBJ1-1; weak D call: TRBD1 (6 bases). The CDR3 extends over 15 amino acids. Germline values: CDR1 SNHLY, CDR2 FYNNEI. The V end lost 8 bases, the J end lost 6 bases, and 22 bases lay between the germline ends. The CDR3 sequence: CASSPQGGLSAEAFF. The CDR3 DNA is TGTGCCAGCTCCCCACAGGGCGGGCTCTCCGCTGAAGCTTTCTTT.

The rearrangement uses TRBV20-1 and TRBJ2-5, with 11 bases fitting TRBD2. There are 14 residues in the CDR3. With V trimmed by 3 bases and J by 4 bases, 4 bases remained unmatched. The germline gives CDR1 DFQATT, CDR2 SNEGSKA (reference sequence). The CDR3 protein is CSASDSGGGETQYF. Written as DNA, the CDR3 is TGCAGTGCTAGTGATAGCGGGGGGGGAGAGACCCAGTACTTC.

V is TRBV7-6 and J is TRBJ2-7; 7 bases fit TRBD1. V was pared by 1 base and J by 2 bases, with 14 bases of the junction left unmatched. This CDR3 contains 18 residues. Germline values: CDR1 SGHVS, CDR2 FNYEAQ. The CDR3 reads CASSLEGWTGAHPYEQYF. The DNA for the CDR3 is TGTGCCAGCAGCTTAGAGGGTTGGACAGGCGCCCATCCCTACGAGCAGTACTTC.

This clone was observed once. V gene TRBV5-1 combines with J gene TRBJ1-2, with D unresolved. The V and J ends lost 3 bases and 3 bases respectively, with 6 bases between them. CDR3 length: 12 amino acids. Germline V gives CDR1 SGHRS, CDR2 YFSETQ. CDR3: CASSSGYYGYTF. CDR3 bases: TGCGCCAGCAGCTCGGGATACTATGGCTACACCTTC.